This TCR beta chain stems from a study of blood T cells in healthy people across ages. The second PCR ran about 6 to 11 cycles with a sample-barcoded 5' primer and J-beta primers. TCRdb processed the 5' RACE reads anew with MiXCR; each CDR3 protein has one entry. The data contain more than 650,000 distinct CDR3 sequences, 20% to 30% of them seen just once; the ten biggest clones take up about 3%. The germline V and J ends were trimmed by 8 bases and 4 bases, with 14 bases remaining between them. This CDR3 spans 13 amino acids. Per germline, CDR1 MNHEY and CDR2 SVGEGT. This sample also belongs to another study, concerning T cells of mothers and their children.

The source of this sequence is a boy younger than 18 in good health. V usage is TRBV6-2 or TRBV6-3 and J usage is TRBJ1-1; D gene uncertain. The sequencing input was blood. CDR3 protein: CASGENVGTEAFF. The CDR3 DNA is TGTGCCAGCGGAGAAAACGTGGGCACTGAAGCTTTCTTT.